These T cell receptor beta chains were read from a single sample in a study of T cells in Graves' hyperthyroidism and ophthalmopathy. TCRdb fed the multiplex PCR reads into MiXCR, producing one record per CDR3 protein. The sample has 490,000 or so distinct CDR3 sequences; around 20% are singletons. Input material: blood. These receptors were taken from a man in his forties or fifties with Graves' ophthalmopathy. Each CDR3 is given with its conserved first and last residue. A D gene is named only where the DNA matches it firmly. Size tells how often a clone was seen (once, few, many) or the class of an expanded clone, and some rows leave it out.

CASRGLADPYEQYF	TGTGCCAGCAGAGGACTAGCGGACCCCTACGAGCAGTACTTC	.	TRBJ2-7	TRBD2	TRBV27
CSARGHGTYEQYF	TGCAGTGCTAGAGGACACGGGACCTACGAGCAGTACTTC	few	TRBJ2-7	.	TRBV20-1
CASSQVARGRRYEQFF	TGCGCCAGCAGCCAAGTGGCCAGGGGGCGCCGGTATGAGCAGTTCTTC	.	TRBJ2-1	TRBD1	TRBV4-1
CASSLWGPGGSETQYF	TGTGCCAGCAGTTTATGGGGGCCAGGGGGCTCGGAGACCCAGTACTTC	many	TRBJ2-5	TRBD1	TRBV28
CASSGRTSGSYRDTQYF	TGTGCCAGCAGCGGACGGACTAGCGGGAGTTATAGGGATACGCAGTATTTT	.	TRBJ2-3	TRBD2	TRBV9
CASSYGGDRGRQYF	TGTGCCAGCAGTTACGGGGGGGACAGGGGGCGGCAGTACTTC	.	TRBJ2-7	TRBD1	TRBV6-5
CASSPGTGMNTEAFF	TGTGCCAGCTCACCCGGGACAGGGATGAACACTGAAGCTTTCTTT	many	TRBJ1-1	TRBD1	TRBV18
CASSRGTSGIKETQYF	TGTGCCAGCAGCCGAGGGACTAGCGGGATAAAAGAGACCCAGTACTTC	.	TRBJ2-5	TRBD2	TRBV4-2
CSAAGDSNQPQHF	TGCAGTGCTGCGGGGGATAGCAATCAGCCCCAGCATTTT	.	TRBJ1-5	.	TRBV20-1
CASSGVRDRGIEQYF	TGTGCCAGCAGTGGGGTCCGGGACAGGGGAATTGAGCAGTACTTC	many	TRBJ2-7	TRBD1	TRBV6-9
CASSVERQGAWQLFF	TGTGCCAGCAGCGTAGAACGGCAGGGGGCCTGGCAGCTGTTTTTT	.	TRBJ2-2	TRBD1	TRBV9
CASSDDASSYEQYF	TGTGCCAGCTCCGACGACGCTAGCTCCTACGAGCAGTACTTC	many	TRBJ2-7	.	TRBV18
CASSLAGEANYGYTF	TGTGCCAGCAGCTTAGCGGGAGAAGCTAACTATGGCTACACCTTC	.	TRBJ1-2	.	TRBV7-8
CSASAGTSGRNEQFF	TGCAGTGCTAGTGCCGGGACTAGCGGGAGAAATGAGCAGTTCTTC	.	TRBJ2-1	TRBD2	TRBV20-1
CASSPQRASTDTQYF	TGTGCCAGCTCACCCCAAAGAGCGAGCACAGATACGCAGTATTTT	many	TRBJ2-3	.	TRBV18
CASSLGYGSYEQYF	TGTGCCAGCAGCCTAGGATATGGCTCCTACGAGCAGTACTTC	.	TRBJ2-7	.	TRBV7-3
CASSLVGEDGYTF	TGTGCCAGCAGCTTGGTGGGGGAGGATGGCTACACCTTC	few	TRBJ1-2	.	TRBV7-9
CAWSAGVYEQFF	TGTGCCTGGAGTGCAGGGGTGTATGAGCAGTTCTTC	many	TRBJ2-1	.	TRBV30
CASSDEATNTGELFF	TGCGCCAGCAGCGACGAGGCAACGAACACCGGGGAGCTGTTTTTT	once	TRBJ2-2	.	TRBV5-1
CASSPPGGQGAYEQYF	TGTGCCAGCAGTCCACCGGGGGGACAGGGGGCTTACGAGCAGTACTTC	many	TRBJ2-7	TRBD1	TRBV7-9
CASSPWDRTSTEAFF	TGCGCCAGCAGCCCATGGGACAGGACGAGCACTGAAGCTTTCTTT	many	TRBJ1-1	TRBD1	TRBV5-1
CASLPGQLNEKLFF	TGTGCCAGCTTACCGGGACAGCTTAATGAAAAACTGTTTTTT	.	TRBJ1-4	TRBD1	TRBV28
CATKSHTDTQYF	TGTGCCACCAAGTCCCACACAGATACGCAGTATTTT	few	TRBJ2-3	.	TRBV6-2/TRBV6-3
CSVVRGYEQFF	TGCAGCGTGGTGCGTGGATACGAGCAGTTCTTC	.	TRBJ2-1	.	TRBV29-1
CASSQPLGGADTQYF	TGTGCCAGCAGCCAGCCCCTAGGCGGCGCAGATACGCAGTATTTT	many	TRBJ2-3	.	TRBV3-1
CASSPPVTGELFF	TGTGCCAGCTCACCACCCGTCACCGGGGAGCTGTTTTTT	many	TRBJ2-2	.	TRBV18
CASSPHGVSYEQYF	TGTGCCAGCAGTCCACACGGGGTGTCCTACGAGCAGTACTTC	few	TRBJ2-7	.	TRBV12-3/TRBV12-4
CSARTSGTVNTGELFF	TGCAGTGCTAGGACTTCCGGGACAGTGAACACCGGGGAGCTGTTTTTT	.	TRBJ2-2	TRBD1	TRBV20-1
CASSQKHTATNEKLFF	TGCGCCAGCAGCCAAAAGCACACTGCAACTAATGAAAAACTGTTTTTT	.	TRBJ1-4	.	TRBV4-1
CASSEGGGGEVFSPLHF	TGTGCCAGCAGTGAGGGCGGGGGGGGCGAGGTTTTTTCACCCCTCCACTTT	.	TRBJ1-6	.	TRBV2
CASRREWDEQFF	TGCGCCAGCAGGCGTGAGTGGGATGAGCAGTTCTTC	many	TRBJ2-1	.	TRBV5-1
CASSPRLGFREKLFF	TGCGCCAGCAGCCCGAGGCTCGGATTCAGAGAAAAACTGTTTTTT	.	TRBJ1-4	.	TRBV5-1
CAITTTTGPNYGYTF	TGTGCCATCACAACCACGACAGGCCCTAACTATGGCTACACCTTC	few	TRBJ1-2	.	TRBV10-3
CASSAQRRGTEAFF	TGTGCCAGCAGCGCTCAAAGGCGTGGCACTGAAGCTTTCTTT	many	TRBJ1-1	.	TRBV7-8
CASSPGVAPGQETQYF	TGCGCCAGCAGCCCTGGAGTCGCCCCTGGGCAAGAGACCCAGTACTTC	few	TRBJ2-5	.	TRBV5-1
CASSPGSPDRRNTEAFF	TGTGCCAGCAGCCCCGGTTCCCCTGACAGGAGGAACACTGAAGCTTTCTTT	.	TRBJ1-1	.	TRBV6-1
CASNRGAGGPRAFF	TGTGCCAGCAATCGGGGGGCGGGGGGTCCTCGAGCTTTCTTT	few	TRBJ1-1	.	TRBV7-9
CAISESKLAGVTISYEQYF	TGTGCCATCAGTGAGTCGAAACTAGCGGGAGTTACCATCTCCTACGAGCAGTACTTC	many	TRBJ2-7	TRBD2	TRBV10-3
CASSLDSGNYGYTF	TGTGCCAGCAGCTTGGACAGCGGAAACTATGGCTACACCTTC	few	TRBJ1-2	.	TRBV5-5
CASTLTGGITEAFF	TGTGCCAGCACCCTGACAGGGGGCATAACTGAAGCTTTCTTT	few	TRBJ1-1	TRBD1	TRBV6-1
CASSSSGGGTNEQFF	TGCGCCAGCAGCTCCTCGGGGGGCGGGACCAATGAGCAGTTCTTC	.	TRBJ2-1	.	TRBV5-1
CASSPGTGSPANYGYTF	TGTGCCAGCAGCCCGGGGACAGGGTCACCCGCTAACTATGGCTACACCTTC	.	TRBJ1-2	TRBD1	TRBV7-9
CASSVGGSPQETQYF	TGTGCCAGCAGCGTGGGGGGTAGTCCTCAAGAGACCCAGTACTTC	few	TRBJ2-5	.	TRBV9
CSARDSEGLGTQYF	TGCAGTGCTAGAGATTCGGAAGGGTTGGGGACCCAGTACTTC	.	TRBJ2-5	.	TRBV20-1
CASSQGVGPRELFF	TGTGCCAGCAGCCAAGGGGTTGGGCCTCGGGAACTGTTTTTT	.	TRBJ2-2	.	TRBV9
CATSRDLGRTGRRGYTF	TGTGCCACCAGCAGAGATTTGGGGCGGACAGGCCGGCGTGGCTACACCTTC	.	TRBJ1-2	TRBD1	TRBV15
CASSVQVGALINEQFF	TGTGCCAGCAGCGTACAGGTCGGAGCCCTAATCAATGAGCAGTTCTTC	.	TRBJ2-1	.	TRBV9
CASSYKGLEWHF	TGTGCCAGCAGTTACAAGGGTTTAGAGTGGCATTTT	.	TRBJ1-5	.	TRBV6-6
CASSLWGELRDTQYF	TGTGCCAGCAGCCTCTGGGGGGAGTTGAGAGATACGCAGTATTTT	.	TRBJ2-3	.	TRBV7-2
CASSAPGLAGRAYEQYF	TGTGCCAGCAGCGCTCCGGGACTAGCGGGTCGGGCCTACGAGCAGTACTTC	many	TRBJ2-7	TRBD2	TRBV6-1
CASSNRGISYEQYF	TGTGCCAGCAGTAACAGGGGGATTAGCTACGAGCAGTACTTC	many	TRBJ2-7	TRBD1	TRBV27